This T cell receptor beta chain comes out of a study of neurological immune-mediated disorders. The CDR3 is 15 residues long. V lost 0 bases and J 0 bases, leaving 9 bases between the germline ends. Germline lookup yields CDR1 SGHRS and CDR2 YFSETQ. Synthesis of cDNA was performed by 5'RACE using 10-nucleotide random UMIs. TCRdb used MiXCR to reprocess the 5' RACE reads, holding one entry per CDR3 protein. The data show over 25,000 distinct CDR3 sequences, with more than 1.3% seen just once and about a tenth held by the top ten. This clonotype was detected many times. The chain carries TRBV5-1 and TRBJ1-1, with no clear D. Sequenced input: PBMCs. The sequence derives from a woman in her 30s with multiple sclerosis. CDR3 residues: CASSLDGRMNTEAFF. The CDR3 nucleotides are TGCGCCAGCAGCTTGGATGGACGAATGAACACTGAAGCTTTCTTT. Full variable domain (remainder filled in from reference TRBV5-1 and TRBJ1-1): KAGVTQTPRYLIKTRGQQVTLSCSPISGHRSVSWYQQTPGQGLQFLFEYFSETQRNKGNFPGRFSGRQFSNSRSEMNVSTLELGDSALYLCASSLDGRMNTEAFFGQGTRLTVV.